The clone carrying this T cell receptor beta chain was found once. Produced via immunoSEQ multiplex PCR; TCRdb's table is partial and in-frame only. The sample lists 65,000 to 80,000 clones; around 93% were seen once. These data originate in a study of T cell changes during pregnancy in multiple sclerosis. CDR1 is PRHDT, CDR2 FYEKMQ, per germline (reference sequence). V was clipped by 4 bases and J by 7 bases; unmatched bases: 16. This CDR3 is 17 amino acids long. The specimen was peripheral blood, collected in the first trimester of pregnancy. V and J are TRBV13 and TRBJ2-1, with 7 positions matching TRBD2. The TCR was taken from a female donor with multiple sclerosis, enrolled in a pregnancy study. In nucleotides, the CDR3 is TGTGCCAGCAGCTCCTTTTCTGCTAGCGGCATTGGAAATGAGCAGTTCTTC. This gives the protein CASSSFSASGIGNEQFF.